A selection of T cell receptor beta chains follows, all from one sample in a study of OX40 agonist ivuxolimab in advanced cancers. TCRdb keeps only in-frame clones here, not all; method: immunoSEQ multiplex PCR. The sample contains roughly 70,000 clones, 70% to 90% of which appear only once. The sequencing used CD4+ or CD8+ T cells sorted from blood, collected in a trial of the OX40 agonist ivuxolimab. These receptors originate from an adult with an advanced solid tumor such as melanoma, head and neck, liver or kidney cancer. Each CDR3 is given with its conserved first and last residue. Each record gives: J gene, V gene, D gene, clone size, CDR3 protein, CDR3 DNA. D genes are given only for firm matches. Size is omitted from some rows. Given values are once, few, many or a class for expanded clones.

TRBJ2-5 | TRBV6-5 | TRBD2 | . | CASKTGGPVETQYF | TGTGCCAGCAAAACGGGGGGGCCTGTTGAGACCCAGTACTTC
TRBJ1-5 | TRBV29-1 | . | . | CSVEGGPNQPQHF | TGCAGCGTTGAAGGGGGGCCGAATCAGCCCCAGCATTTT
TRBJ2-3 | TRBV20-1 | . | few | CSALGGHTQYF | TGCAGTGCCCTAGGGGGACATACGCAGTATTTT
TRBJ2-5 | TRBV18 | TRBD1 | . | CASSPMTGAQETQYF | TGTGCCAGCTCACCGATGACAGGGGCCCAAGAGACCCAGTACTTC
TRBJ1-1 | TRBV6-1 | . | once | CASSATYMNTEAFF | TGTGCCAGCAGCGCGACATACATGAACACTGAAGCTTTCTTT
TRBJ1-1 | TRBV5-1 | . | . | CASSLSPGRAFF | TGCGCCAGCAGCTTGTCCCCTGGCCGAGCTTTCTTT
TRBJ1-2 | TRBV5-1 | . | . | CASSLTANYGYTF | TGCGCCAGCAGCTTGACAGCTAACTATGGCTACACCTTC
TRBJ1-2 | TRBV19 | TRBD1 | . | CASSNRGEGVYGYTF | TGTGCCAGTAGTAACAGGGGTGAGGGAGTATATGGCTACACCTTC
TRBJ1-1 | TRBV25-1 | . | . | CASKGQANTEAFF | TGTGCCAGCAAAGGGCAGGCGAACACTGAAGCTTTCTTT
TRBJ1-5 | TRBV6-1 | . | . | CASSEAGNSNQPQHF | TGTGCCAGCAGTGAAGCAGGGAATAGCAATCAGCCCCAGCATTTT
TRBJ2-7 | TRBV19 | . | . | CASSIAMGAPGEQYF | TGTGCCAGTAGTATAGCGATGGGAGCGCCGGGCGAGCAGTACTTC
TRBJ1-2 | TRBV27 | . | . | CASSSIKLGGYTF | TGTGCCAGCAGTTCAATAAAACTGGGTGGCTACACCTTC
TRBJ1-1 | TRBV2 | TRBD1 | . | CARGTGMNTEAFF | TGTGCCAGAGGGACAGGGATGAACACTGAAGCTTTCTTT
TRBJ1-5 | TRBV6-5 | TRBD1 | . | CASSHRDRNQPQHF | TGTGCCAGCAGCCACAGGGACAGAAATCAGCCCCAGCATTTT
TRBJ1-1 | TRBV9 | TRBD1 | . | CASNRQGSTEAFF | TGTGCCAGCAACCGACAGGGGAGCACTGAAGCTTTCTTT
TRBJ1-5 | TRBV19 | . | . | CASRGRDNQPQHF | TGTGCCAGTAGAGGGCGGGACAATCAGCCCCAGCATTTT
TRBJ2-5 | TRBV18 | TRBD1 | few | CASSPPGTGGSETQYF | TGTGCCAGCTCACCACCTGGGACAGGGGGGTCGGAGACCCAGTACTTC
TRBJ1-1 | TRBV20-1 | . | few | CTSKGAYRAFF | TGCACCTCAAAAGGGGCTTACCGAGCTTTCTTT
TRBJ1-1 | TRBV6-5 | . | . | CASRTQVNTEAFF | TGTGCCAGCAGAACACAGGTAAACACTGAAGCTTTCTTT
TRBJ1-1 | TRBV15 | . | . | CATSIRGDTEAFF | TGTGCCACCAGCATAAGGGGGGACACTGAAGCTTTCTTT
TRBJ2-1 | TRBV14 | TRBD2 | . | CASSQEIGGAGEQFF | TGTGCCAGCAGCCAAGAAATCGGGGGGGCAGGTGAGCAGTTCTTC
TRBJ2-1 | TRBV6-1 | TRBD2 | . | CASRPGLAVYNEQFF | TGTGCCAGCAGGCCGGGACTAGCGGTTTACAATGAGCAGTTCTTC
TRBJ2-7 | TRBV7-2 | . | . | CASSFMNPGDEQYF | TGTGCCAGCAGCTTCATGAACCCCGGCGACGAGCAGTACTTC
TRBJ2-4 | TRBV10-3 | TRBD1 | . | CAISEDREKNIQYF | TGTGCCATCAGTGAGGACAGGGAAAAAAACATTCAGTACTTC
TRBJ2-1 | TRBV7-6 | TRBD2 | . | CASSLVGGNEQFF | TGTGCCAGCAGCTTAGTCGGGGGGAATGAGCAGTTCTTC
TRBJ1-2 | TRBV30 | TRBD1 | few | CAWRLGQGHYGYTF | TGTGCCTGGAGATTAGGACAGGGACACTATGGCTACACCTTC
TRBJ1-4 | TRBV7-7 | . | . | CASSLGPAHRVEKLFF | TGTGCCAGCAGCTTAGGACCGGCGCACCGGGTTGAAAAACTGTTTTTT
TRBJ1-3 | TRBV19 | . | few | CASRKVGSGNTIYF | TGTGCCAGTAGAAAAGTAGGCTCTGGAAACACCATATATTTT
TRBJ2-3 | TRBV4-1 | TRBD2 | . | CASSRVAGGFTDTHYF | TGCGCCAGCAGCCGGGTAGCGGGGGGGTTCACAGATACGCATTATTTT
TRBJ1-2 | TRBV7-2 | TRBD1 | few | CASSSRGRGYTF | TGTGCCAGCAGTTCCAGGGGGCGTGGCTACACCTTC